This T cell receptor beta chain stems from a study of Graves' ophthalmopathy and Graves' hyperthyroidism. The study's findings and limits: Among expanded thyroid clonotypes above 0.001 frequency, most also occurred in blood.

Amplifying from RNA transcripts, the study obtained TCR beta CDR3 regions. The first-round RT-PCR employed HTBI primers together with the Qiagen OneStep RT-PCR kit. A multiplex PCR was then performed as the second round. TCRdb recomputed calls from the multiplex PCR reads with MiXCR, one row per CDR3 protein. This sample has a few hundred thousand distinct CDR3 sequences, with 35% to 45% found just once. Additional autoimmune diseases, uncontrolled infections, pregnancy or lactation disqualified patients. Clinicians made diagnoses from clinical symptoms, serum thyroxine, TRAb, thyroid ultrasound and orbital computed tomography. Concerning this clonotype itself: Its cognate antigen is unknown.

Germline V CDR1 and CDR2: SGHTA, FQGTGA. This CDR3 region has 17 residues. V gave up 1 base and J gave up 4 bases, with 16 bases separating them. The source is an adult man with Graves' hyperthyroidism. The sequenced sample was peripheral blood or thyroid tissue (not recorded which). The V call is TRBV7-3, the J call TRBJ2-2, with D tentatively TRBD2 (6 bases). CDR3 region: CASSLKRGSGGTGELFF. For the CDR3, the DNA is TGTGCCAGCAGCTTAAAGAGGGGCTCCGGGGGCACCGGGGAGCTGTTTTTT.